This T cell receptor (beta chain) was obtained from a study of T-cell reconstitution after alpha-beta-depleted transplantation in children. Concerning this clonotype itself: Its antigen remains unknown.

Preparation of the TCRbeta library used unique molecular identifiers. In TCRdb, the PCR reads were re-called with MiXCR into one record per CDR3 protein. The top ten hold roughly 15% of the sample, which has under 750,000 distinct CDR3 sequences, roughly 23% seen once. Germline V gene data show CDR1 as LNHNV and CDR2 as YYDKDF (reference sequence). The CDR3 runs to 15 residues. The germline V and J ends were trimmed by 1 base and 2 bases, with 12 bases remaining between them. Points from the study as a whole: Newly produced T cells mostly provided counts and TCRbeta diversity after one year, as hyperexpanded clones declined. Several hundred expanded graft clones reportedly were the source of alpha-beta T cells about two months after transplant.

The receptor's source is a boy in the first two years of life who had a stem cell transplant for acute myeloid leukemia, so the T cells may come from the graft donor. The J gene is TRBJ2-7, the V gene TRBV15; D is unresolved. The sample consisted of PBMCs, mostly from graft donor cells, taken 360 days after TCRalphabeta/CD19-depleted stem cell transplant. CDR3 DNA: TGTGCCACCAGCAGAGTAGTACGGCCCACCTACGAGCAGTACTTC. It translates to CATSRVVRPTYEQYF.